The 8 T cell receptor beta chains listed next were all sequenced from one sample in a study of T cell changes during pregnancy in multiple sclerosis. TCRdb's table, derived via immunoSEQ multiplex PCR, lists solely in-frame clones and lacks some. Altogether tens of thousands of clones are present, 91% being singletons, with the ten largest covering about 2%. Material: CD4+ T cells from peripheral blood mononuclear cells, obtained after pregnancy. Source of these receptors: a female donor in good health, enrolled as a control in a pregnancy study.

The J gene is TRBJ1-4, the V gene TRBV18, with 9 positions matching TRBD1. V trimming: 6 bases; J trimming: 5 bases; junction bases outside the gene matches: 4. The CDR3 is made up of 14 amino acids. CDR1 is KGHSH, CDR2 LQKENI, per germline. The CDR3 DNA reads TGTGCCAGCTCTCGTGGACAGGGGAATGAAAAACTGTTTTTT. It codes for CASSRGQGNEKLFF.

The chain combines TRBV10-3 with TRBJ1-1; D is ambiguous. V shed 2 bases and J shed 1 base, with 5 bases lying between them. The CDR3 consists of 13 residues. CDR1 is ENHRY, CDR2 SYGVKD, per germline. Written as DNA, the CDR3 is TGTGCCATCAGTGAGGCAGGGAACACTGAAGCTTTCTTT. It specifies CAISEAGNTEAFF.

The genes are TRBV2 and TRBJ1-1, with TRBD1 matching 9 bases. The germline V gene encodes CDR1 SNHLY and CDR2 FYNNEI. V lost 5 bases and J lost 10; bases outside the gene matches: 5. The CDR3 is 12 amino acids. CDR3 nucleotide sequence: TGTGCCAGCAGTTGGACAGGGGAGGTAGCTTTCTTT. This gives the protein CASSWTGEVAFF.

The chain joins TRBV28 to TRBJ2-5, with TRBD1 identical over 10 bases. The germline V gene has CDR1 MDHEN and CDR2 SYDVKM. This CDR3 spans 16 amino acids. The ends lost 0 bases at V and 8 bases at J; junction bases unmatched: 9. The CDR3 reads CASSLWTGGAPPTQYF. Written as DNA, the CDR3 is TGTGCCAGCAGTTTATGGACAGGGGGCGCGCCTCCAACCCAGTACTTC.

As DNA, the CDR3 is TGTGCCAGCAGCCCAGGGGGGCCGAGAGAAGAGACCCAGTACTTC. Its protein product is CASSPGGPREETQYF. The chain combines TRBV7-9 with TRBJ2-5, with a weak D call TRBD1 (7 bases). Germline CDR1 is SEHNR and CDR2 is FQNEAQ (reference sequence). This CDR3 spans 15 amino acids. V was trimmed by 5 bases and J by 3 bases, leaving 16 bases between them.

The chain recombines TRBV11-2 with TRBJ2-3, with 12 bases identical to TRBD2. The CDR3 loop spans 17 amino acids. J gave up 3 bases and V 5 bases, and 9 bases lay outside the gene matches. Germline V gene sequence: CDR1 SGHAT, CDR2 FQNNGV. This chain's CDR3 is CASSPRLAGDPTDTQYF. The CDR3 DNA is TGTGCCAGCAGCCCGAGACTAGCGGGGGACCCAACAGATACGCAGTATTTT.

V and J are TRBV18 and TRBJ2-7; TRBD2 might be the D (6 bases). V was cut by 0 bases and J by 0 bases, with 15 bases left in between. The germline V gene encodes CDR1 KGHSH and CDR2 LQKENI. This CDR3 contains 17 residues. The CDR3 sequence is CASSPPPRLAPSYEQYF. DNA of the CDR3: TGTGCCAGCTCACCACCCCCCCGGCTAGCGCCCTCCTACGAGCAGTACTTC.

This sequence joins TRBV29-1 and TRBJ1-2; the D is unclear. Germline V gene sequence: CDR1 SQVTM, CDR2 ANQGSEA. The length of the CDR3 is 12 residues. Trimming shortened V by 3 bases and J by 2 bases, and 7 bases separated the two germline ends. CDR3 bases: TGCAGCGTTGACGACATGAACTATGGCTACACCTTC. Translated, it gives CSVDDMNYGYTF.